The clone carrying this T cell receptor beta chain came up once. Germline V gene sequence: CDR1 SGHRS, CDR2 YFSETQ. Trimming left V 0 bases short and J 2 bases short, with 8 bases between. The CDR3 totals 14 residues. This record comes from a study of T cell responses to AZD1222 COVID-19 vaccine. The protocol was immunoSEQ multiplex PCR, while the TCRdb copy is restricted to in-frame clones and leaves out a portion. Counted here are tens of thousands of clones, around 83% occurring once; the ten biggest clones make up about 13%. The source is an adult in good health. The sample consisted of peripheral blood, taken on day 0 of AZD1222 vaccination. The V and J genes are TRBV5-1 and TRBJ1-2; a weak D match, TRBD1 (6 bases). CDR3 loop: CASSLGTGNYGYTF. CDR3 DNA: TGCGCCAGCAGCTTGGGTACAGGGAACTATGGCTACACCTTC.